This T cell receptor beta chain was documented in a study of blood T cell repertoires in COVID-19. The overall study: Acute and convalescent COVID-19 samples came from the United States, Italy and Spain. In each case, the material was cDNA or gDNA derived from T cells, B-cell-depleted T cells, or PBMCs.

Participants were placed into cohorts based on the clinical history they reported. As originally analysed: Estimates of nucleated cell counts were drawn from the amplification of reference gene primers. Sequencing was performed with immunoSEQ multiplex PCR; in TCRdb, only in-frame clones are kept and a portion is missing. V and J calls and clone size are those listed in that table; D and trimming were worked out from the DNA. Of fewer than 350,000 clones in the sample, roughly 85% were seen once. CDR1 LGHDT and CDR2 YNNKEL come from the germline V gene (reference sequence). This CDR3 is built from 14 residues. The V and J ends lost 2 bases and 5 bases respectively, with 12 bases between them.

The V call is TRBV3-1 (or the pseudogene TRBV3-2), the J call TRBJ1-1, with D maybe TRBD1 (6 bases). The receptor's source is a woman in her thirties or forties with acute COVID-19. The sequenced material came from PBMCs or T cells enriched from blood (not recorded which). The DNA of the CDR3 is TGTGCCAGCAGCCAATTACAGGGCGGGACTGAAGCTTTCTTT. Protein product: CASSQLQGGTEAFF.